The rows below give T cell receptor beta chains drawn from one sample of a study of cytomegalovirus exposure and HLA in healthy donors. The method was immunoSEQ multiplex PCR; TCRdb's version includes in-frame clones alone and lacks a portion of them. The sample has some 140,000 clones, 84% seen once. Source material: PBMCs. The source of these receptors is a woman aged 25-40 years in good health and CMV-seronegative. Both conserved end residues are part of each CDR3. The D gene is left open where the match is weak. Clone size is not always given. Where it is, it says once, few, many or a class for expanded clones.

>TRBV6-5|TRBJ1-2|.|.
TGTGCCAGCAGTTACGGCGACCGGGAAAGCGGCTACACCTTC
CASSYGDRESGYTF
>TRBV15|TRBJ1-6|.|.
TGTGCCACCAGCAGAGACCCCACCAGGCGTAATTCACCCCTCCACTTT
CATSRDPTRRNSPLHF
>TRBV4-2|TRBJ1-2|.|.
TGTGCCAGCAGCCAAGACGGGGGTCTCGGCTACACCTTC
CASSQDGGLGYTF
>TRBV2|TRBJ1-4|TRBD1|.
TGTGCCAGCAGTCTACAGGGGTTTAATGAAAAACTGTTTTTT
CASSLQGFNEKLFF
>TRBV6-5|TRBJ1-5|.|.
TGTGCCAGCAGTGGGGGGAGGGGCCAGCCCCAGCATTTT
CASSGGRGQPQHF
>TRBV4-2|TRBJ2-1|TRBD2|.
TGTGCCAGCAGCCCGGGACTAAAGGTGGTCAATGAGCAGTTCTTC
CASSPGLKVVNEQFF
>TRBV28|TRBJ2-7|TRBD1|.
TGTGCCAGCAGTTTATTACCGGGACAGGGGGACTACGAGCAGTACTTC
CASSLLPGQGDYEQYF
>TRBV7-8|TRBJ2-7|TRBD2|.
TGTGCCAGCGTAGGGCGGGGGAATTCCTACGAGCAGTACTTC
CASVGRGNSYEQYF
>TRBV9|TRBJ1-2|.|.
TGTGCCAGCAGCGTAGGACAGGTGGAGTACTATGGCTACACCTTC
CASSVGQVEYYGYTF
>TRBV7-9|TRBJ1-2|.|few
TGTGCCAGCAGCTTTCTTACAGTGGGTCGGAATGGCTACACCTTC
CASSFLTVGRNGYTF
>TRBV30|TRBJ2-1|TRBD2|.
TGTGCCTGGAGGGATGGGACTAGCCGGTACAATGAGCAGTTCTTC
CAWRDGTSRYNEQFF
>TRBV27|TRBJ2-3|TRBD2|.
TGTGCCAGCAGTTGGGGACTAGCGGGAAACACAGATACGCAGTATTTT
CASSWGLAGNTDTQYF
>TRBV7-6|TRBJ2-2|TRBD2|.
TGTGCCAGCAGCTTAGAAAGCGGGGGGAACACCGGGGAGCTGTTTTTT
CASSLESGGNTGELFF
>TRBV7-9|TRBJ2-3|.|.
TGTGCCAGCAGCTCCCCCACCGAGGACACTCATCGGACTACGCAGTATTTT
CASSSPTEDTHRTTQYF
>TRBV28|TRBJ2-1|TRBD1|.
TGTGCCAGCAGTCCCCCGGGACAGACCTACAATGAGCAGTTCTTC
CASSPPGQTYNEQFF
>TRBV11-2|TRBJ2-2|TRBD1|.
TGTGCCAGCAGCTCTCCGACAGGGATAATCACCGGGGAGCTGTTTTTT
CASSSPTGIITGELFF
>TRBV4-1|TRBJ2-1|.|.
TGCGCCAGCAGCCAAGGGACTATTCGCCTTGTGGAGTGGAATGAGCAGTTCTTC
CASSQGTIRLVEWNEQFF
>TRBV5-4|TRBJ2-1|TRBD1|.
TGTGCCAGCAGCTTCCGTATGCCAGGGGGCCACAATGAGCAGTTCTTC
CASSFRMPGGHNEQFF
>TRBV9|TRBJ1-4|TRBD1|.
TGTGCCAGCAGCGTCGAAGGGACAGGGGGTGAAAAACTGTTTTTT
CASSVEGTGGEKLFF
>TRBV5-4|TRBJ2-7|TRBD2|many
TGTGCCAGCAGCCCCGGGAGCGGGGGGTCCTACGAGCAGTACTTC
CASSPGSGGSYEQYF
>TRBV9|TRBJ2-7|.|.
TGTGCCAGCAGCGCGAGGGGGATCTCCGAGCAGTACTTC
CASSARGISEQYF
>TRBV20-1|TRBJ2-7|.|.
TGCAGTGCGAGCCTCTCCTACGAGCAGTACTTC
CSASLSYEQYF
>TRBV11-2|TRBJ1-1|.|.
TGTGCCAGCAGCTTTCTAGGGGCGGACACTGAAGCTTTCTTT
CASSFLGADTEAFF
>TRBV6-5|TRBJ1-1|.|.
TGTGCCAGCAGGAAGCTGTCGATGAACACTGAAGCTTTCTTT
CASRKLSMNTEAFF
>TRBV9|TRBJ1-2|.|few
TGTGCCAGCAGTGCGCCATATGGCTACACCTTC
CASSAPYGYTF
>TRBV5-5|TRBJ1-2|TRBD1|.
TGTGCCAGCAGCCCGGCCGACAGGGGGCTCTATGGCTACACCTTC
CASSPADRGLYGYTF
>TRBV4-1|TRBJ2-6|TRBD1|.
TGCGCCAGCAGCCAACCGGACAGGGCTGGGGCCAACGTCCTGACTTTC
CASSQPDRAGANVLTF
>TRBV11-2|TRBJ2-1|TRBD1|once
TGTGCCAGCAGCGTAAGGACAGGGAGCTCCTACAATGAGCAGTTCTTC
CASSVRTGSSYNEQFF
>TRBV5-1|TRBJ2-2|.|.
TGCGCCAGCAGCTTTGGCAGGGCGGACACCGGGGAGCTGTTTTTT
CASSFGRADTGELFF
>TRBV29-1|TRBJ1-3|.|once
TGCAGCGTTCGAACGGACAACTCTGGAAACACCATATATTTT
CSVRTDNSGNTIYF
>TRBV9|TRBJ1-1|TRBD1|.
TGTGCCAGCAGCGTAGGGGACAGCCATTTGAACACTGAAGCTTTCTTT
CASSVGDSHLNTEAFF
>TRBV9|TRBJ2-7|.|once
TGTGCCAGCAGCCCCCCGGGGGACAGTGCCTACGAGCAGTACTTC
CASSPPGDSAYEQYF
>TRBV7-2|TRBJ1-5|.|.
TGTGCCAGCAGCAACCGGGACACTCAGCCCCAGCATTTT
CASSNRDTQPQHF